What follows describes a single TCR beta chain. CDR3 size: 15 residues. After removal of 4 bases from V and 3 bases from J, the junction contained 5 bases not matched to a gene. Germline-derived CDR1 and CDR2 are SQVTM and ANQGSEA. This record belongs to a study of blood T cell repertoires in COVID-19. About the research overall: T cells, B-cell-depleted T cells, or PBMCs supplied cDNA or gDNA.

In the original processing: Amplification from reference gene primers served as the basis for estimated nucleated cell counts. Method: immunoSEQ multiplex PCR; TCRdb's copy keeps in-frame clones and lacks some. V and J calls and clone size follow that table, whereas D and trimming were derived from the DNA. The sample has about 240,000 clones; over 90% are singletons. Specimen: peripheral blood. This TCR was recovered from a man aged 25 to 40 with COVID-19, enrolled during active disease. This sequence joins TRBV29-1 and TRBJ2-1, with 11 bases matching TRBD2. This CDR3 is CSVGPTSGGYNEQFF. As DNA, the CDR3 is TGCAGCGTTGGGCCCACTAGCGGGGGCTACAATGAGCAGTTCTTC.